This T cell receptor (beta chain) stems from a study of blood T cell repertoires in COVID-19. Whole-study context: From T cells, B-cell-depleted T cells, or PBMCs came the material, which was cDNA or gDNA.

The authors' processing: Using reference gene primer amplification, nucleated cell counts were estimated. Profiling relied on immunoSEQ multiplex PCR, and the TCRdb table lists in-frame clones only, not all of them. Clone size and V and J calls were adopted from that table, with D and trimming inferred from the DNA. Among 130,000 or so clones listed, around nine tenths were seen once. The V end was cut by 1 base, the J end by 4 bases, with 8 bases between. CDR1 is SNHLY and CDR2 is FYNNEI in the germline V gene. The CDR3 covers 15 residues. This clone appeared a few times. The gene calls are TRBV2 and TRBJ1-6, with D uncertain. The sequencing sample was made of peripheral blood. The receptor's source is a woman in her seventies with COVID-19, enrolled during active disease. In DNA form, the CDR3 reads TGTGCCAGCAGTGAAGGGACGGGATATAATTCACCCCTCCACTTT. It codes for CASSEGTGYNSPLHF.